Below are 7 T cell receptor beta chains sequenced from a single sample in a study of blood T cell repertoires in COVID-19. Some clones are missing from TCRdb's copy, which holds only in-frame ones; the method was immunoSEQ multiplex PCR. The repertoire holds tens of thousands of clones, with 87% as singletons. Sequencing was done on a sample of peripheral blood. The receptor source for this set is a woman aged 55-70 years with COVID-19, enrolled during active disease.

V usage is TRBV27 and J usage is TRBJ1-2; D remains unclear. Trimming stripped 7 bases from V and 7 bases from J, with 13 bases between. CDR1 MNHEY and CDR2 SMNVEV come from the germline V gene (reference sequence). The CDR3 is 12 amino acids. The CDR3 reads CASTGTVGGYTF. The DNA of the CDR3 is TGTGCCAGCACGGGAACCGTAGGTGGCTACACCTTC.

The J gene is TRBJ1-1, the V gene TRBV19; TRBD1 might be the D (5 bases). Trimming removed 7 bases at V and 2 bases at J, with 11 bases between. Looked up from germline, CDR1 is LNHDA and CDR2 is SQIVND (reference sequence). The CDR3 extends over 13 amino acids. CDR3 in amino acids: CASMTAPNTEAFF. DNA of the CDR3: TGTGCCAGTATGACAGCCCCAAACACTGAAGCTTTCTTT.

The chain carries TRBV12-3 or TRBV12-4 and TRBJ2-3, with D perhaps TRBD2 (5 bases). Trimming removed 5 bases from V and 11 bases from J, with 14 bases in between. The CDR3 covers 12 residues. The CDR3 region is CASSLLGSVQYF. The CDR3 DNA follows: TGTGCCAGCAGTCTACTAGGCTCTGTGCAGTATTTT.

This chain links TRBV7-2 with TRBJ1-5, with D unclear. With 5 bases removed from V and 2 bases from J, the gap between germline ends came to 10 bases. This CDR3 spans 14 amino acids. Per the germline V gene, CDR1 is SGHTA and CDR2 is FQGNSA. CDR3: CASSIYGGNQPQHF. In nucleotides, the CDR3 is TGTGCCAGCAGCATCTACGGGGGCAATCAGCCCCAGCATTTT.

This chain joins TRBV5-1 and TRBJ2-7; 9 bases are a match to TRBD1. There are 15 residues in the CDR3. V was clipped by 4 bases and J by 7 bases; unmatched bases: 12. Germline V CDR1 and CDR2: SGHRS, YFSETQ. The CDR3 loop reads CASSPNGQGKTEQYF. CDR3 coding DNA: TGCGCCAGCAGCCCAAATGGACAGGGGAAGACAGAGCAGTACTTC.

The gene calls are TRBV27 and TRBJ1-3; no firm D call. Per germline, CDR1 MNHEY and CDR2 SMNVEV (reference sequence). V shed 2 bases and J shed 3 bases, with 14 bases lying between them. This CDR3 has 16 residues. The CDR3: CASSLGAGIGGNTIYF. CDR3 sequence (DNA): TGTGCCAGCAGTTTAGGTGCCGGGATCGGTGGAAACACCATATATTTT.

In regard to this clone: At one end the junction does not follow the germline gene, possibly because of a read error. The chain recombines TRBV30 with TRBJ2-5; 9 bases align to TRBD1. Germline assignment: CDR1 GTSNPN and CDR2 SVGIG (reference sequence). This CDR3 region has 12 residues. This CDR3 is CAWSRDRATRYF. The CDR3 nucleotides read TGTGCCTGGAGCAGGGACAGGGCTACCCGGTACTTC.